This T cell receptor (beta chain) was sequenced in a study of blood T cell repertoires in COVID-19. Overall study context: The origin of the acute and convalescent COVID-19 samples was the United States, Italy and Spain. Nucleic acid was either cDNA or gDNA, and it came from T cells, B-cell-depleted T cells, or PBMCs.

Per the study methods: Reference gene primers were amplified, and this amplification served to estimate nucleated cell counts. The repertoire was sequenced with immunoSEQ multiplex PCR; TCRdb's copy has only in-frame clones and lacks some. Clonal size and the V and J genes are those of that table, whereas D and trimming came from the DNA. This table has about 120,000 clones, around 87% appearing once. Source material: peripheral blood. The TCR originated in a woman aged 50 to 65 with acute or convalescent COVID-19.

CDR3 coding DNA: TGTGCCAGTAGTATACGGGACTCGCCTGTTACCCTCCACTTT. As protein: CASSIRDSPVTLHF. The chain joins TRBV19 to TRBJ1-6; TRBD1 might be the D (5 bases). V gave up 2 bases and J gave up 14 bases, with 16 bases separating them. The CDR3 loop spans 14 amino acids. Germline lookup yields CDR1 LNHDA and CDR2 SQIVND (reference sequence).